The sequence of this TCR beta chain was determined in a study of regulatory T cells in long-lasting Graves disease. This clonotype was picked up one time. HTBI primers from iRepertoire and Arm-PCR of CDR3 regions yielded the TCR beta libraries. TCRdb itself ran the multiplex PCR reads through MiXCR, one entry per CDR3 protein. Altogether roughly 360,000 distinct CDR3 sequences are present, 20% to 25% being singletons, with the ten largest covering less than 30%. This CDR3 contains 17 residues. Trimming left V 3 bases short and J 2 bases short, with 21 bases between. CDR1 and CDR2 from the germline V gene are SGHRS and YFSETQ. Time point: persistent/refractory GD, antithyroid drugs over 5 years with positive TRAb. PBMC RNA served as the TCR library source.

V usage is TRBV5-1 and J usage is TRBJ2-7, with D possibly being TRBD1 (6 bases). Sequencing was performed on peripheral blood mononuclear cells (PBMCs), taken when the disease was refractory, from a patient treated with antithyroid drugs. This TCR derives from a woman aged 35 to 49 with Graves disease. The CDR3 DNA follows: TGCGCCAGCAGCTCGCCACGGGACATAGGGATTACCTACGAGCAGTACTTC. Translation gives CASSSPRDIGITYEQYF.